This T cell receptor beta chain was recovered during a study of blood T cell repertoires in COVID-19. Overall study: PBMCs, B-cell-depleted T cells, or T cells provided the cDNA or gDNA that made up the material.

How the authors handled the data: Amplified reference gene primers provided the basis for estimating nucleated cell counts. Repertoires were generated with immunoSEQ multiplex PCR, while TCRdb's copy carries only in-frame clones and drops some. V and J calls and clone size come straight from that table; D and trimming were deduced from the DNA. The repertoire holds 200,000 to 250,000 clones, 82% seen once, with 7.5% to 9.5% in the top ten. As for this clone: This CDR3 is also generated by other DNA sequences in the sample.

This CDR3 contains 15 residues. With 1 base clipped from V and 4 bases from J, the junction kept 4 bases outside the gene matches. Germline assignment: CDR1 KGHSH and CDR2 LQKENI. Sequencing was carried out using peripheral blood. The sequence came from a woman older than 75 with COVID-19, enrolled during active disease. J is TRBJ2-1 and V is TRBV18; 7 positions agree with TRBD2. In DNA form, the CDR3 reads TGTGCCAGCTCACCACTAGCGGGTTCTTACAATGAGCAGTTCTTC. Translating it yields CASSPLAGSYNEQFF.